Given below is one T cell receptor beta chain in context. As yet, its antigen is unknown. The data were taken from a study of T cells in tuberculosis. Turning to the study itself: The T cells targeted glucose monomycolate, a mycobacterial lipid, via CD1B.

Produced via immunoSEQ multiplex PCR; TCRdb's table is partial and in-frame only. The sample yields roughly 28,000 clones, 90% seen once. Latent tuberculosis screening used tuberculin skin test and IGRA at entry. Study-wide findings and caveats: Smaller distances to GMM-specific TCRs suggested their expansion in active tuberculosis.

The germline CDR1 and CDR2 sequences are SGHTS and YDEGEE. The CDR3 has 15 amino acids. Trimming cost V 0 bases and J 5 bases; bases outside gene matches: 4. This receptor was identified in a donor aged 10 to 29 with latent tuberculosis or without tuberculosis infection. Material: PBMCs. The J gene is TRBJ2-7, the V gene TRBV5-8, with 11 bases lining up with TRBD1. The CDR3 sequence: CASSLGTGGFNEQYF. CDR3 bases: TGTGCCAGCAGCTTGGGGACAGGGGGCTTCAACGAGCAGTACTTC.